This T cell receptor beta chain emerged from a study of identical twins. Overall study findings and caveats: Among monozygotic twins, out-of-frame TCR alpha sharing exceeded what models predicted.

TCRdb reprocessed the 5' RACE reads with MiXCR, giving one entry per CDR3 protein. This sample carries about 330,000 distinct CDR3 sequences, about 12% of them seen once, and the ten largest clones take around 6.9%. In the case of this clonotype: Its specificity is not known.

This same sample was also part of a study on yellow fever vaccine responses in identical twins.

What was sequenced was CD8+ T cells sorted from blood. This clonotype was obtained from a woman between 18 and 29 years old in good health.

This chain's CDR3 is CASSQRGTLALETQYF. CDR3 in DNA: TGTGCCAGCAGCCAGCGGGGGACCCTGGCGCTAGAGACCCAGTACTTC. The chain combines TRBV28 with TRBJ2-5; 8 nucleotides align to TRBD2. Trimming removed 6 bases from V and 4 bases from J; junction bases left unmatched: 13. There are 16 residues in the CDR3. Germline assignment: CDR1 MDHEN and CDR2 SYDVKM.